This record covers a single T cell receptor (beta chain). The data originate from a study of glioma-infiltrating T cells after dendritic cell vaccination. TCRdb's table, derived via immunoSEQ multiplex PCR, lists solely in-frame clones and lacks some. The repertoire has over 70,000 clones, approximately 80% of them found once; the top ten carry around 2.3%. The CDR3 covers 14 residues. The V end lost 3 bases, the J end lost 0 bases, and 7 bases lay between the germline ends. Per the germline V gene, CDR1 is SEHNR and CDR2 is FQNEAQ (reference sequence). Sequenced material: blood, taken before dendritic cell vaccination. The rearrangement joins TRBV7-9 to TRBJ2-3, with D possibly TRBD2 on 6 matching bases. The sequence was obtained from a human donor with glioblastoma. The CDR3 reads CASSLGLSTDTQYF. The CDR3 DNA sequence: TGTGCCAGCAGCTTGGGACTCAGCACAGATACGCAGTATTTT.